The 17 T cell receptor beta chains below were found in one sample sequenced in a study of early T cells in non-severe SARS-CoV-2 infection (dated by TCRdb to about 2021). Library preparation used 5' RACE. Instrument used: NextSeq 500. In-frame beta chains were kept once TCRdb had trimmed the public reads at Q25 with fastp and called clones with MiXCR. Each CDR3 protein appears once, grouped with its most common genes and DNA. The table for this sample lists 50,000 to 60,000 distinct CDR3 sequences; more than 9.5% of them were counted only once. Jointly, the top ten make up about 13% of the sample. The sequenced sample was whole blood. Receptors originate from an adult who was a healthcare worker with PCR-confirmed SARS-CoV-2 infection or an uninfected control (not recorded which).

The rearrangement links TRBV20-1 to TRBJ1-4, with 7 nucleotides matching TRBD1. CDR3 length: 14 amino acids. V shed 6 bases and J 1 base; nucleotides not matched to a gene: 5. Germline CDR1 DFQATT, CDR2 SNEGSKA (reference sequence). The DNA of the CDR3 is TGCAGTGCAATAGACAGGGAAACTAATGAAAAACTGTTTTTT. Amino acids: CSAIDRETNEKLFF.

This clonotype appeared a few times. The CDR3 sequence is CAISELLTSYNEQFF. For the CDR3, the DNA is TGTGCCATCAGTGAGCTCCTCACATCGTACAATGAGCAGTTCTTC. The chain carries TRBV10-3 and TRBJ2-1; D unclear. Trimming left V 2 bases short and J 4 bases short, with 12 bases between. The germline gives CDR1 ENHRY, CDR2 SYGVKD. The CDR3 runs 15 residues.

This chain uses TRBV20-1 with TRBJ2-7, with D possibly being TRBD2 (5 bases). The CDR3 runs to 15 residues. Trimming took 6 bases from V and 3 from J, leaving 21 bases between them. Germline V lookup: CDR1 DFQATT, CDR2 SNEGSKA (reference sequence). The CDR3 DNA reads TGCAGTGCCCACTTTATTGAGGGTCAAGACTACGAGCAGTACTTC. Its protein is CSAHFIEGQDYEQYF.

This clonotype was found many times. The chain links TRBV5-6 to TRBJ1-2; 7 nucleotides line up with TRBD1. The CDR3 loop spans 15 amino acids. Germline V gene data show CDR1 as SGHDT and CDR2 as YYEEEE. The V gene end was trimmed by 0 bases and the J gene end by 7 bases; junction bases not matched to a gene: 9. CDR3 nucleotides: TGTGCCAGCAGCTTGGTAGACAGGGAAGGGTTTGGCTACACCTTC. Amino acids: CASSLVDREGFGYTF.

V and J are TRBV19 and TRBJ2-6; D remains unclear. V lost 6 bases and J 6 bases, leaving 15 bases between the germline ends. CDR1 and CDR2 (germline): LNHDA, SQIVND (reference sequence). CDR3 size: 15 residues. This CDR3 reads CASRKAPPEANVLTF. CDR3 DNA sequence: TGTGCCAGTAGGAAAGCTCCTCCTGAGGCCAACGTCCTGACTTTC.

The V and J genes are TRBV20-1 and TRBJ1-2, with unresolved D. This CDR3 is 14 amino acids long. V was trimmed by 4 bases and J by 4 bases, leaving 16 bases between them. From germline, CDR1 is DFQATT and CDR2 SNEGSKA (reference sequence). CDR3 region: CSAKQTGFAYGYTF. The CDR3 region has the DNA TGCAGTGCTAAGCAGACGGGTTTCGCCTATGGCTACACCTTC.

As for this clonotype: Just one base apart from a much larger clone, this may be a read error. This chain links TRBV11-3 with TRBJ2-7, with 7 nucleotides matching TRBD2. This CDR3 spans 15 amino acids. Germline V lookup: CDR1 SGHNT, CDR2 YENEEA. CDR3 nucleotides: TGTGTCAGCAGCGCAGCATCCGGGACTAACTACGAGCAGTACTTC. It encodes CVSSAASGTNYEQYF. Combining the CDR3 with reference TRBV11-3 and TRBJ2-7 gives the whole variable domain EAGVVQSPRYKIIEKKQPVAFWCNPISGHNTLYWYLQNLGQGPELLIRYENEEAVDDSQLPKDRFSAERLKGVDSTLKIQPAELGDSAVYLCVSSAASGTNYEQYFGPGTRLTVT.

A few counts support this clonotype. CDR3 in DNA: TGCAGTGCTAGAGATCCTAGCGAAAGCTCCTACGAGCAGTACTTC. This codes for CSARDPSESSYEQYF. The chain uses TRBV20-1 and TRBJ2-7; D perhaps matches TRBD2 (6 bases). Per germline, CDR1 DFQATT and CDR2 SNEGSKA (reference sequence). The CDR3 spans 15 residues. Trimming pared 0 bases from V and 0 bases from J, leaving 12 bases between.

This clonotype was observed at least ten times. The chain couples TRBV28 to TRBJ2-5; 8 bases are a match to TRBD1. Germline assignment: CDR1 MDHEN and CDR2 SYDVKM. The CDR3 spans 14 residues. V shed 8 bases and J 5 bases; nucleotides not matched to a gene: 10. Here the CDR3 reads CASYGQGAPETQYF. The CDR3 DNA sequence: TGTGCCAGCTATGGGCAGGGGGCGCCGGAGACCCAGTACTTC.

This clonotype has a count of ten or more. This CDR3 reads CASRKNRLPTDTQYF. In nucleotides, the CDR3 is TGTGCCAGCAGAAAAAACAGACTACCGACAGATACGCAGTATTTT. The V and J genes are TRBV11-1 and TRBJ2-3, with D possibly TRBD2 on 5 matching bases. Trimming removed 6 bases at V and 3 bases at J, with 16 bases between. Germline V lookup: CDR1 SGHAT, CDR2 FQDESV (reference sequence). The CDR3 runs to 15 residues.

Comments on this clonotype: A read error is possible here, since a much larger clone lies one base away. This chain connects TRBV18 to TRBJ1-2; perhaps TRBD1 as D (5 bases). Per germline, CDR1 KGHSH and CDR2 LQKENI. This CDR3 has 15 residues. V lost 4 bases and J 3 bases, leaving 15 bases between the germline ends. The DNA for the CDR3 is TGTGCCAGCTCACGTCAAAGGGGTAGCGACTATGGCTACACCTTC. Residues: CASSRQRGSDYGYTF.

As concerns this clonotype: This may come from a read error, since a much larger clone is one base off. The chain uses TRBV28 and TRBJ2-3; TRBD1 is a possible D gene (5 bases). Germline CDR1 and CDR2: MDHEN and SYDVKM. There are 16 residues in the CDR3. V was clipped by 7 bases and J by 3 bases, with 20 bases between them. The CDR3 DNA reads TGTGCCAGCAATCCCACCCCAGGGAAGGGGACAGATACGCAGTATTTT. As protein: CASNPTPGKGTDTQYF.

This clonotype was seen at least ten times. V is TRBV11-1 and J is TRBJ2-1; D uncertain. The ends were cut back, 0 bases at V and 0 bases at J, with 9 bases in the middle. Germline V CDR1 and CDR2: SGHAT, FQDESV (reference sequence). The length of the CDR3 is 16 residues. The CDR3 protein is CASSLAPSSSYNEQFF. As DNA, the CDR3 is TGTGCCAGCAGCTTAGCCCCATCGAGCTCCTACAATGAGCAGTTCTTC.

The chain employs TRBV28 and TRBJ2-3; D possibly matches TRBD1 or TRBD2 (5 bases each). Germline V gene sequence: CDR1 MDHEN, CDR2 SYDVKM. The CDR3 has 15 residues. V lost 8 bases and J 6 bases, leaving 21 bases between the germline ends. This CDR3 reads CASLSGSGLLDTQYF. In nucleotides, the CDR3 is TGTGCCAGCCTCAGCGGCTCAGGGCTTTTGGATACGCAGTATTTT.

The V call is TRBV7-2, the J call TRBJ1-1, with D hard to call. The CDR3 is made up of 12 amino acids. Trimming took 1 base from V and 5 from J, leaving 5 bases between them. CDR1 and CDR2 from the germline V gene are SGHTA and FQGNSA. This CDR3 is CASSLGVTEAFF. For the CDR3, the DNA is TGTGCCAGCAGCTTAGGGGTTACTGAAGCTTTCTTT.

This clonotype was observed many times. The chain is built from TRBV7-9 and TRBJ2-3; TRBD1 matches 9 bases. CDR1 SEHNR and CDR2 FQNEAQ come from the germline V gene (reference sequence). V lost 5 bases to trimming and J lost 4 bases; unmatched junction nucleotides: 13. This CDR3 comprises 17 residues. This CDR3 is CASSTLKRDRVADTQYF. Written as DNA, the CDR3 is TGTGCCAGCAGCACCCTCAAACGGGACAGGGTGGCAGATACGCAGTATTTT.

The CDR3 here is CSVEDQQGERSYGYTF. The CDR3 region has the DNA TGCAGCGTTGAAGATCAGCAGGGGGAGAGAAGCTATGGCTACACCTTC. The rearrangement links TRBV29-1 to TRBJ1-2; 7 positions agree with TRBD1. The junction had 11 bases not matched to a gene; V was cut back by 0 bases and J by 4 bases. The CDR3 has 16 amino acids. Per germline, CDR1 SQVTM and CDR2 ANQGSEA.